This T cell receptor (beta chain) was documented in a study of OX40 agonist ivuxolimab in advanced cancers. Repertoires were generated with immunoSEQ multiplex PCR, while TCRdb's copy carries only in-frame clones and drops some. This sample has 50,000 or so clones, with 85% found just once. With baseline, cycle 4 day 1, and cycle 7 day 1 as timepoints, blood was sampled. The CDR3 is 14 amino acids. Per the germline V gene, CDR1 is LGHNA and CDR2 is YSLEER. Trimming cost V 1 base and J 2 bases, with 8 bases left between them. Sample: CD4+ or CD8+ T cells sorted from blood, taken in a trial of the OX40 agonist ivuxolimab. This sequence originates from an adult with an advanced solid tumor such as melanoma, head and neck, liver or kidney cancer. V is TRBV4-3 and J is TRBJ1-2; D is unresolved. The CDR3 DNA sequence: TGCGCCAGCAGCCAAGGCAGGAAGAACTATGGCTACACCTTC. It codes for CASSQGRKNYGYTF.